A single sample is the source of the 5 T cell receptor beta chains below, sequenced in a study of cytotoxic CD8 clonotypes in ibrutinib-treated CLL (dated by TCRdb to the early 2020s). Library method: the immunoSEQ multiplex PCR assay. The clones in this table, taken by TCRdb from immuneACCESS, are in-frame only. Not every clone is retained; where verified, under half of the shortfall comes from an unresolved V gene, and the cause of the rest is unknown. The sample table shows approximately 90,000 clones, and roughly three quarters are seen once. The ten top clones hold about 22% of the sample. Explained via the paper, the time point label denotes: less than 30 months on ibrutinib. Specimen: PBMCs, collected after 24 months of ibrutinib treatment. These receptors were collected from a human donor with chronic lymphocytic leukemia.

CDR3 loop: CASSLDRVRNYGYTF. The CDR3 coding sequence is TGCGCCAGCAGCTTGGACAGGGTACGGAACTATGGCTACACCTTC. The gene calls are TRBV5-1 and TRBJ1-2, with TRBD1 as a possible D gene (6 bases). CDR3 length: 15 residues. The V and J ends lost 0 bases and 2 bases respectively, with 11 bases between them. Germline V gene lookup returns CDR1 SGHRS and CDR2 YFSETQ. Filled out from reference TRBV5-1 and TRBJ1-2, the complete variable domain reads KAGVTQTPRYLIKTRGQQVTLSCSPISGHRSVSWYQQTPGQGLQFLFEYFSETQRNKGNFPGRFSGRQFSNSRSEMNVSTLELGDSALYLCASSLDRVRNYGYTFGSGTRLTVV.

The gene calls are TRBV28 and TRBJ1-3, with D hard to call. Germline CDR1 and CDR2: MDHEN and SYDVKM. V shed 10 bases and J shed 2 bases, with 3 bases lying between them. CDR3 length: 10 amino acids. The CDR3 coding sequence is TGTGCCACGACTGGAAACACCATATATTTT. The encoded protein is CATTGNTIYF.

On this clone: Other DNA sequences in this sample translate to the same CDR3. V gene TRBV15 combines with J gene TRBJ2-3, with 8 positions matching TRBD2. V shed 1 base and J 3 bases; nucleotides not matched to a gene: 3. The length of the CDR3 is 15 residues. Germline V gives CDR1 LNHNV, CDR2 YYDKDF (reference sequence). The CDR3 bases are TGTGCCACCAGCAGAGCCAGCGGGAGAACAGATACGCAGTATTTT. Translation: CATSRASGRTDTQYF.

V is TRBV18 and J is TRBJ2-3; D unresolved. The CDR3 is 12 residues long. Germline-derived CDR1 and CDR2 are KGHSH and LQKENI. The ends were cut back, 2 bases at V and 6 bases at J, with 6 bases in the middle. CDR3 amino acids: CASSPDSDTQYF. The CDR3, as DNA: TGTGCCAGCTCACCAGACTCTGATACGCAGTATTTT.

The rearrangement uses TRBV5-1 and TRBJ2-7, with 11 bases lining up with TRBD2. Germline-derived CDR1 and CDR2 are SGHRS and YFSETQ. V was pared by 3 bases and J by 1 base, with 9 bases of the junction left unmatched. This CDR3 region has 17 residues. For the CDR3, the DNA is TGCGCCAGCAGCTCGGTGCAGGGGACTAGCGGTTCCTACGAGCAGTACTTC. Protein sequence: CASSSVQGTSGSYEQYF.